This passage covers 10 T cell receptor beta chains from one sample sequenced in a study of identical twins. MiXCR was run by TCRdb on the 5' RACE reads, yielding one entry per CDR3 protein. The sample includes 1,800,000 or so distinct CDR3 sequences, under 35% of them seen just once. Specimen: cord blood. The source is a newborn girl in good health.

The chain couples TRBV20-1 to TRBJ2-1, with 10 bases fitting TRBD2. J was trimmed by 0 bases and V by 1 base; bases with no gene match: 9. CDR3 size: 18 residues. The germline V gene encodes CDR1 DFQATT and CDR2 SNEGSKA (reference sequence). The CDR3 loop is CSARATKVAGGSYNEQFF. The CDR3 bases are TGCAGTGCTAGAGCCACAAAGGTAGCGGGAGGCTCCTACAATGAGCAGTTCTTC.

This clonotype was seen a handful of times. The chain joins TRBV12-3 or TRBV12-4 to TRBJ1-1, with D unclear. There are 13 residues in the CDR3. Trimming left V 7 bases short and J 0 bases short, with 9 bases between. CDR3 DNA sequence: TGTGCCAGCATGGCTGGGGTGAACACTGAAGCTTTCTTT. It yields the protein CASMAGVNTEAFF.

This clonotype was observed many times. V is TRBV29-1 and J is TRBJ2-7; D is possibly TRBD2 (6 bases). The germline V gene encodes CDR1 SQVTM and CDR2 ANQGSEA. This CDR3 spans 12 amino acids. V gave up 0 bases and J gave up 4 bases, with 7 bases separating them. CDR3 nucleotides: TGCAGCGTTGAAGATCGGGAGTACGAGCAGTACTTC. Protein product: CSVEDREYEQYF.

This clonotype was found a few times. V is TRBV7-9 and J is TRBJ2-4; D unresolved. Judging by the DNA end, TRBJ2-7 fits better; the J call may be wrong. Germline CDR1 is SEHNR and CDR2 is FQNEAQ (reference sequence). The CDR3 has 14 residues. The CDR3 here is CASSLESSLDEQYF. As DNA, the CDR3 is TGTGCCAGCAGCCTGGAGAGTTCGTTGGACGAGCAGTACTTC.

CDR3 region: CASSLSPGQRYEQYF. CDR3 in DNA: TGTGCCAGCAGTTTATCCCCAGGACAGCGGTACGAGCAGTACTTC. This chain uses TRBV28 with TRBJ2-7; possible D gene TRBD1, 6 bases. The length of the CDR3 is 15 residues. V was cut by 1 base and J by 4 bases, with 14 bases left in between. In germline, CDR1 is MDHEN, CDR2 SYDVKM.

This clonotype was counted a few times. This chain joins TRBV4-2 and TRBJ2-3; D may match TRBD1 or TRBD2 (6 bases each). The CDR3 has 16 amino acids. The germline V and J ends were trimmed by 1 base and 0 bases, with 11 bases remaining between them. In germline, CDR1 is LGHNA, CDR2 YNFKEQ. The CDR3 nucleotides read TGTGCCAGCAGCCAAGCGGGGGCCCAGAGCACAGATACGCAGTATTTT. Translation: CASSQAGAQSTDTQYF.

V gene TRBV10-3 combines with J gene TRBJ1-6, with TRBD1 matching over 7 bases. V lost 10 bases and J lost 1; bases outside the gene matches: 4. CDR1 and CDR2 (germline): ENHRY, SYGVKD. CDR3 length: 14 residues. The CDR3 bases are TGTGCCACAACAGGGGAGTCCTATAATTCACCCCTCCACTTT. Residues: CATTGESYNSPLHF.

This chain connects TRBV28 to TRBJ2-1, with TRBD2 as a possible D gene (6 bases). The germline gives CDR1 MDHEN, CDR2 SYDVKM. V shed 7 bases and J shed 4 bases, with 14 bases lying between them. This CDR3 is 14 amino acids long. CDR3 sequence: CASTGLARYNEQFF. For the CDR3, the DNA is TGTGCCAGCACGGGGCTAGCGAGATACAATGAGCAGTTCTTC.

The chain recombines TRBV20-1 with TRBJ2-5, with unresolved D. Per the germline V gene, CDR1 is DFQATT and CDR2 is SNEGSKA (reference sequence). The CDR3 contains 11 residues. V lost 5 bases and J 11 bases, leaving 15 bases between the germline ends. DNA of the CDR3: TGCAGTGCTCCTAGGCGTTATGAGCAGTACTTC. It is translated as CSAPRRYEQYF.

This chain joins TRBV5-1 and TRBJ2-4; a possible D gene is TRBD2 (5 bases). The CDR3 runs 16 residues. Deletions cut 0 bases from V and 1 base from J, with 11 bases between. Germline V lookup: CDR1 SGHRS, CDR2 YFSETQ. CDR3 nucleotide sequence: TGCGCCAGCAGCTTGGTTTCCGGGGTGGCCAAAAACATTCAGTACTTC. This translates into CASSLVSGVAKNIQYF.